A single sample gave rise to the 32 T cell receptor beta chains below, sequenced in a study of cytotoxic CD8 clonotypes in ibrutinib-treated CLL. This table comes from immunoSEQ multiplex PCR, and its TCRdb copy is limited to in-frame clones, with some not included. Of approximately 45,000 clones in the sample, 69% are singletons; the top ten hold around 13%. This specimen was PBMCs, taken after 12 months of ibrutinib treatment. These receptor sequences come from a human donor with chronic lymphocytic leukemia.

The CDR3 protein is CSVETENSYEQYF. CDR3 nucleotide sequence: TGCAGCGTCGAGACCGAGAACTCCTACGAGCAGTACTTC. This chain joins TRBV29-1 and TRBJ2-7, with D hard to call. CDR3 size: 13 residues. V was shortened by 6 bases and J by 0 bases, with 12 bases between the two germline ends. CDR1 and CDR2 from the germline V gene are SQVTM and ANQGSEA.

V is TRBV11-2 and J is TRBJ2-5; 8 bases map to TRBD2. With V trimmed by 5 bases and J by 5 bases, 7 bases remained unmatched. CDR1 and CDR2 (germline): SGHAT, FQNNGV. There are 14 residues in the CDR3. CDR3 bases: TGTGCCAGCAGCCAAAGGACTAGCATCGAGACCCAGTACTTC. Its translation: CASSQRTSIETQYF.

The chain has TRBV5-1 and TRBJ1-1, with D unresolved. The ends were cut back, 1 base at V and 0 bases at J, with 16 bases in the middle. The CDR3 consists of 17 residues. Germline CDR1 SGHRS, CDR2 YFSETQ. CDR3 bases: TGCGCCAGCAGCTTGTTTCCGGTCTGGATGGTGAACACTGAAGCTTTCTTT. Protein product: CASSLFPVWMVNTEAFF.

Only a few counts were recorded for this clone. This chain uses TRBV5-4 with TRBJ2-5; 8 bases agree with TRBD1. This CDR3 contains 16 residues. Germline loops: CDR1 SGHNT, CDR2 YYREEE (reference sequence). V shed 6 bases, J shed 5 bases, and the junction held 15 bases outside the gene matches. CDR3 in amino acids: CASTFGGQVPGETQYF. CDR3 nucleotides: TGTGCCAGCACCTTTGGGGGACAGGTCCCAGGGGAGACCCAGTACTTC.

In its sample, this clone was seen a few times. The chain couples TRBV5-1 to TRBJ1-2; 7 positions match TRBD1. After removal of 5 bases from V and 0 bases from J, the junction contained 7 bases not matched to a gene. The length of the CDR3 is 15 residues. Per germline, CDR1 SGHRS and CDR2 YFSETQ. The CDR3 DNA sequence: TGCGCCAGCAGATCCGGGACAGTCACTAACTATGGCTACACCTTC. Amino acid sequence: CASRSGTVTNYGYTF.

Here the CDR3 DNA reads TGTGCCAGTAGTGAAACAGGCAATCAGCCCCAGCATTTT. It encodes CASSETGNQPQHF. The chain has TRBV19 and TRBJ1-5; D gene uncertain. CDR1 and CDR2 (germline): LNHDA, SQIVND (reference sequence). The V end lost 5 bases, the J end lost 2 bases, and 7 bases lay between the germline ends. The CDR3 covers 13 residues.

This clone was seen only a few times. This sequence joins TRBV10-1 and TRBJ1-5, with D unclear. The V end lost 4 bases, the J end lost 6 bases, and 1 base lay between the germline ends. Germline CDR1 WNHNN, CDR2 SYGVQD (reference sequence). The CDR3 runs 10 residues. CDR3 DNA sequence: TGCGCCAGCAGTGGTCAGCCCCAGCATTTT. Amino acids: CASSGQPQHF.

The gene calls are TRBV5-1 and TRBJ2-7, with TRBD1 identical over 8 bases. CDR1 and CDR2 from the germline V gene are SGHRS and YFSETQ. V lost 4 bases to trimming and J lost 5 bases; unmatched junction nucleotides: 5. The CDR3 sequence is 13 residues long. In DNA form, the CDR3 reads TGCGCCAGCAGCCGGACAGGGAGGAACGAGCAGTACTTC. Translated, it gives CASSRTGRNEQYF.

The chain links TRBV5-1 to TRBJ2-6; D may be TRBD1 (6 bases). The CDR3 consists of 19 residues. Germline V gives CDR1 SGHRS, CDR2 YFSETQ. Trimming pared 1 base from V and 1 base from J, leaving 18 bases between. Here the CDR3 reads CASSLLGATLNSGANVLTF. As DNA, the CDR3 is TGCGCCAGCAGCTTGTTGGGGGCGACTTTAAATTCTGGGGCCAACGTCCTGACTTTC.

The chain couples TRBV6-5 to TRBJ2-3, with D unresolved. The CDR3 runs 16 residues. V lost 4 bases and J 0 bases, leaving 14 bases between the germline ends. Germline V gives CDR1 MNHEY, CDR2 SVGAGI. The CDR3 sequence: CASSSPILLSTDTQYF. CDR3 in DNA: TGTGCCAGCAGTTCCCCAATACTCCTAAGCACAGATACGCAGTATTTT.

This clone was seen a handful of times. The genes are TRBV5-5 and TRBJ1-2, with D perhaps TRBD1 (6 bases). CDR1 and CDR2 (germline): SGHKS, YYEKEE (reference sequence). V dropped 5 bases and J dropped 1 base, with 18 bases sitting between them. This CDR3 contains 16 residues. This chain's CDR3 is CASRGATSNFNYGYTF. CDR3 DNA: TGTGCCAGCAGGGGGGCGACATCGAACTTTAACTATGGCTACACCTTC.

The chain couples TRBV6-1 to TRBJ2-7; the match to TRBD1 covers 9 bases. CDR3 length equals 17 residues. Germline V CDR1 and CDR2: MNHNS, SASEGT. Trimming took 1 base from V and 4 from J; bases not matched to a gene: 11. The CDR3 DNA reads TGTGCCAGCAGTGAAGGTCTAAGGACAGGGGTCAATTACGAGCAGTACTTC. Amino acid sequence: CASSEGLRTGVNYEQYF.

The J gene is TRBJ1-5, the V gene TRBV2; tentatively, D is TRBD1 (5 bases). The ends were cut back, 2 bases at V and 5 bases at J, with 10 bases in the middle. CDR3 length equals 14 residues. Germline values: CDR1 SNHLY, CDR2 FYNNEI. The CDR3: CASSEQGGDQPQHF. CDR3 coding DNA: TGTGCCAGCAGTGAACAGGGAGGTGATCAGCCCCAGCATTTT.

This clone showed up just once. The chain is built from TRBV9 and TRBJ1-1, with D maybe TRBD1 (5 bases). Trimming shortened V by 4 bases and J by 1 base, and 8 bases separated the two germline ends. Germline-derived CDR1 and CDR2 are SGDLS and YYNGEE. This CDR3 spans 13 amino acids. The CDR3 here is CASSRTQNTEAFF. The CDR3 nucleotides read TGTGCCAGCAGCCGGACACAGAACACTGAAGCTTTCTTT.

The V and J genes are TRBV18 and TRBJ2-1, with 9 bases that match TRBD2. This CDR3 contains 14 residues. V lost 4 bases and J lost 7; bases outside the gene matches: 5. CDR1 is KGHSH and CDR2 is LQKENI in the germline V gene. CDR3 region: CASSLAGLANEQFF. The CDR3 DNA is TGTGCCAGCTCACTAGCGGGACTAGCTAATGAGCAGTTCTTC.

V and J are TRBV6-5 and TRBJ2-7, with a tentative D call TRBD1 (5 bases). Per germline, CDR1 MNHEY and CDR2 SVGAGI. The germline V and J ends were trimmed by 2 bases and 2 bases, with 13 bases remaining between them. This CDR3 spans 15 amino acids. This CDR3 is CASSYHYRTAYEQYF. The CDR3, as DNA: TGTGCCAGCAGTTACCACTACAGGACCGCCTACGAGCAGTACTTC.

The rearrangement links TRBV5-6 to TRBJ2-1, with TRBD1 matching over 10 bases. The J segment lost 6 bases and the V segment lost 4 bases, leaving 7 bases of the junction unmatched. CDR3 size: 15 residues. Germline V gene sequence: CDR1 SGHDT, CDR2 YYEEEE. The DNA for the CDR3 is TGTGCCAGCAGCCCCGGGACAGGGGTCGTCAATGAGCAGTTCTTC. This codes for CASSPGTGVVNEQFF.

Worth noting for this clone: Other nucleotide sequences from this sample produce the same CDR3. The J gene is TRBJ1-6, the V gene TRBV11-3; 7 positions match TRBD1. The germline CDR1 and CDR2 sequences are SGHNT and YENEEA. V lost 3 bases and J lost 10; bases outside the gene matches: 6. The CDR3 covers 14 residues. The CDR3 is CASSLRGRGSPLHF. In nucleotides, the CDR3 is TGTGCCAGCAGCTTGAGGGGGCGGGGGTCACCCCTCCACTTT.

This clone was counted a few times. This chain connects TRBV9 to TRBJ1-6; TRBD1 aligns across 7 bases. The V gene's germline CDR1 is SGDLS and CDR2 YYNGEE. The CDR3 sequence is 14 residues long. Trimming took 3 bases from V and 6 from J; bases not matched to a gene: 3. The CDR3 DNA follows: TGTGCCAGCAGCGGAGGGGACAGTAATTCACCCCTCCACTTT. Its protein is CASSGGDSNSPLHF.

This clone was seen once. The chain is built from TRBV5-1 and TRBJ2-2, with a possible D match to TRBD2 (6 bases). The V end was cut by 1 base, the J end by 6 bases, with 13 bases between. Looked up from germline, CDR1 is SGHRS and CDR2 is YFSETQ. The CDR3 is 15 amino acids. The CDR3 DNA is TGCGCCAGCAGCTTGTTCTTGGGGGACTCCGGGGAGCTGTTTTTT. Amino acids: CASSLFLGDSGELFF. The full variable domain, with the rest looked up from reference TRBV5-1 and TRBJ2-2, is KAGVTQTPRYLIKTRGQQVTLSCSPISGHRSVSWYQQTPGQGLQFLFEYFSETQRNKGNFPGRFSGRQFSNSRSEMNVSTLELGDSALYLCASSLFLGDSGELFFGEGSRLTVL.

This clone was detected once. V is TRBV27 and J is TRBJ1-2; D is possibly TRBD1 (5 bases). V was trimmed by 0 bases and J by 8 bases, leaving 22 bases between them. The germline V gene has CDR1 MNHEY and CDR2 SMNVEV (reference sequence). This CDR3 contains 17 residues. The CDR3 bases are TGTGCCAGCAGTTTATCGTTATTCGACGGGGCCGGGGAAGGCTACACCTTC. As protein: CASSLSLFDGAGEGYTF.

This chain connects TRBV10-3 to TRBJ2-4; 8 bases line up with TRBD1. The CDR3 runs to 15 residues. Germline values: CDR1 ENHRY, CDR2 SYGVKD. V shed 5 bases and J 0 bases; nucleotides not matched to a gene: 3. The CDR3 region has the DNA TGTGCCATCAGTCAACAGGGGGGAGCCAAAAACATTCAGTACTTC. Translated, it gives CAISQQGGAKNIQYF.

The CDR3 nucleotides are TGTGCCAGCAGTGCGTCGACAGGAACTTCGGACCCCTATGGCTACACCTTC. Its translation: CASSASTGTSDPYGYTF. The chain joins TRBV6-1 to TRBJ1-2; tentatively, D is TRBD1 (6 bases). CDR1 is MNHNS, CDR2 SASEGT, per germline. Trimming left V 4 bases short and J 4 bases short, with 22 bases between. This CDR3 spans 17 amino acids.

The V and J genes are TRBV25-1 and TRBJ2-2; 7 bases line up with TRBD1. V was pared by 4 bases and J by 1 base, with 6 bases of the junction left unmatched. The CDR3 runs 16 residues. The germline gives CDR1 MGHDK, CDR2 SYGVNS. CDR3 amino acids: CASSVAGTENTGELFF. Here the CDR3 DNA reads TGTGCCAGCAGTGTGGCCGGGACAGAGAACACCGGGGAGCTGTTTTTT.

J is TRBJ2-7 and V is TRBV28; 10 bases match TRBD1. Trimming at V came to 2 bases and at J to 2 bases, leaving 9 bases not matched to a gene. Germline V CDR1 and CDR2: MDHEN, SYDVKM. CDR3 length equals 17 residues. CDR3 nucleotide sequence: TGTGCCAGCAGTTTACAAATTGGACAGGGGGAACCCTACGAGCAGTACTTC. Translation: CASSLQIGQGEPYEQYF. The full variable domain, with the rest looked up from reference TRBV28 and TRBJ2-7, is DVKVTQSSRYLVKRTGEKVFLECVQDMDHENMFWYRQDPGLGLRLIYFSYDVKMKEKGDIPEGYSVSREKKERFSLILESASTNQTSMYLCASSLQIGQGEPYEQYFGPGTRLTVT.

The chain links TRBV7-9 to TRBJ2-7; no clear D. This CDR3 is built from 12 residues. Trimming removed 3 bases at V and 2 bases at J, with 5 bases between. Germline V gene sequence: CDR1 SEHNR, CDR2 FQNEAQ (reference sequence). The CDR3 here is CASSFGTYEQYF. The CDR3 DNA is TGTGCCAGCAGCTTTGGCACCTACGAGCAGTACTTC.

This chain connects TRBV9 to TRBJ2-3, with 7 bases lining up with TRBD1. The CDR3 is 15 amino acids. Germline loops: CDR1 SGDLS, CDR2 YYNGEE. After removal of 1 base from V and 5 bases from J, the junction contained 7 bases not matched to a gene. CDR3 protein: CASSVTGTGEDTQYF. CDR3 coding DNA: TGTGCCAGCAGCGTAACGGGCACAGGGGAAGATACGCAGTATTTT.

This chain uses TRBV10-3 with TRBJ2-7; perhaps TRBD1 as D (5 bases). Trimming removed 6 bases from V and 0 bases from J, with 18 bases in between. From germline, CDR1 is ENHRY and CDR2 SYGVKD. The CDR3 length is 16 residues. CDR3 amino acids: CAIRQSVDSYSYEQYF. CDR3 coding DNA: TGTGCCATCAGACAGAGCGTAGACAGCTACTCCTACGAGCAGTACTTC.

The J gene is TRBJ2-7, the V gene TRBV6-1; D is uncertain. This CDR3 is 14 amino acids long. CDR1 is MNHNS and CDR2 is SASEGT in the germline V gene. V dropped 1 base and J dropped 2 bases, with 9 bases sitting between them. The CDR3 sequence: CASSEVARPYEQYF. The CDR3, as DNA: TGTGCCAGCAGTGAAGTTGCCAGGCCCTACGAGCAGTACTTC.

The chain is built from TRBV7-3 and TRBJ2-1, with 12 bases that match TRBD2. Germline assignment: CDR1 SGHTA and CDR2 FQGTGA. J lost 8 bases, V lost 1 base, and 3 bases had no gene match. This CDR3 has 15 amino acids. CDR3 sequence (DNA): TGTGCCAGCAGCTTAAGGGGACTAGCGGGCGATGAGCAGTTCTTC. It yields the protein CASSLRGLAGDEQFF.

V and J are TRBV9 and TRBJ1-1; tentative D call: TRBD1 (6 bases). The V and J ends lost 0 bases and 4 bases respectively, with 16 bases between them. The CDR3 has 16 residues. The V gene's germline CDR1 is SGDLS and CDR2 YYNGEE. DNA of the CDR3: TGTGCCAGCAGCGTAGACCCAGGGGTACAGGGCACTGAAGCTTTCTTT. It yields the protein CASSVDPGVQGTEAFF.

V gene TRBV10-3 combines with J gene TRBJ1-5; D unresolved. In germline, CDR1 is ENHRY, CDR2 SYGVKD. The CDR3 runs 13 residues. V lost 6 bases and J 5 bases, leaving 11 bases between the germline ends. The CDR3 loop is CAIRNLPDQPQHF. DNA of the CDR3: TGTGCCATCAGGAACCTACCTGATCAGCCCCAGCATTTT.